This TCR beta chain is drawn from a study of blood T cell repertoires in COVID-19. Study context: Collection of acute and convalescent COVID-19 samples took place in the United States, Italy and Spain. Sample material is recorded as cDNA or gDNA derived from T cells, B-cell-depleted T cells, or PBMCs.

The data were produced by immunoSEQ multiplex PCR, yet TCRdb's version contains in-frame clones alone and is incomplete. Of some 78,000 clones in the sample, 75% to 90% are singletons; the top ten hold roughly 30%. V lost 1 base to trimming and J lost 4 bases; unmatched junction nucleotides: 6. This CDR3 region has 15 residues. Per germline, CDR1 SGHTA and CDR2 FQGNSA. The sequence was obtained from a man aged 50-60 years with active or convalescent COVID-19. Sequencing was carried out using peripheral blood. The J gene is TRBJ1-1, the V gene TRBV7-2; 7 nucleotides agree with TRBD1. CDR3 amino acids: CASSLETGWRTEAFF. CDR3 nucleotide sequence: TGTGCCAGCAGCTTAGAGACAGGGTGGCGCACTGAAGCTTTCTTT.